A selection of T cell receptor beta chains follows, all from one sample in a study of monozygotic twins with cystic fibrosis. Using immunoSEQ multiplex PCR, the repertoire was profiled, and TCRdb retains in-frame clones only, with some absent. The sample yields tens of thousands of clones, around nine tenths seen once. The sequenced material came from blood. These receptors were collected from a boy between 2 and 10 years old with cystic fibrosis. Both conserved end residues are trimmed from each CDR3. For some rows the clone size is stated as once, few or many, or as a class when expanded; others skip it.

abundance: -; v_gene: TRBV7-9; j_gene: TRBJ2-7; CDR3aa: ASGRTGNINEQY
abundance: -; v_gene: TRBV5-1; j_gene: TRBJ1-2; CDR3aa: ASSELGQLHYGYT
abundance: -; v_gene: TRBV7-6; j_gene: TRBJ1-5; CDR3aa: ASSLKPLDEDWWPQH
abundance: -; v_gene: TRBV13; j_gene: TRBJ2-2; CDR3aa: ASSLGSLGNTGELF
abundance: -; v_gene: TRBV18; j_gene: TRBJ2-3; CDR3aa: ASSPRPLSDKDTQY
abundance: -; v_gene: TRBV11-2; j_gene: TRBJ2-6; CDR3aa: ASSPMNSGANVLT
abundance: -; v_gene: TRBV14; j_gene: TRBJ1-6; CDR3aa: ASSQEGNSPLH
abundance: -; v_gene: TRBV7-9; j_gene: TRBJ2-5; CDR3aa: ASSLTSGGETQY
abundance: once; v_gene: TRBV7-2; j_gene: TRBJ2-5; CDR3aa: ASSLGWGFQETQY
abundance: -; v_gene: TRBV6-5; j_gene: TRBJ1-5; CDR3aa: ASSYSGAGDQPQH
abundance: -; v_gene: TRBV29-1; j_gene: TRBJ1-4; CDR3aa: SVEGGQGVWGGKLF
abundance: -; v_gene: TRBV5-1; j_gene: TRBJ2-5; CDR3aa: ASSLFPDPGRGSETQY
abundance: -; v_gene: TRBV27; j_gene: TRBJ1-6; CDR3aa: ASSPQNNSPLH
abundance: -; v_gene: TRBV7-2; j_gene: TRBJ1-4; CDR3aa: ASSLNRINEKLF
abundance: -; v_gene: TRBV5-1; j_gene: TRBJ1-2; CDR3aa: ASSLVPPAGGALDGYT
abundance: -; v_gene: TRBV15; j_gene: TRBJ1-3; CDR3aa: ATSGINRGSGNTIY
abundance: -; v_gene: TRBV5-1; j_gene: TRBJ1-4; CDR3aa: ASSLQEGGKLF
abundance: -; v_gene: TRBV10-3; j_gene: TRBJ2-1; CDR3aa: AISESSEYSYNEQF
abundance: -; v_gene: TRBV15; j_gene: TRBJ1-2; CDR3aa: ATSRDDRGVDYGYT
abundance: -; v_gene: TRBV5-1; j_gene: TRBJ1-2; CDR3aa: ASSLGGTVGYGYT
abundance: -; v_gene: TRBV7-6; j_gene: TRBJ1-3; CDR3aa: ASSLAPPTGNTIY
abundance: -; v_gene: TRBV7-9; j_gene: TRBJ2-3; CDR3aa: ASSYYGGTLTDTQY
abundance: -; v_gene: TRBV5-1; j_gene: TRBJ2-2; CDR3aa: ASSLGGFNTGELF
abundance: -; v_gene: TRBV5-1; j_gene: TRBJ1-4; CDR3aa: ASREQEPSEKLF
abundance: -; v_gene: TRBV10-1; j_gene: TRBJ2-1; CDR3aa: ASSEEAGGPGEQF
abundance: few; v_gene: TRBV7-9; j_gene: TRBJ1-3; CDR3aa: ASSLEGTSIY
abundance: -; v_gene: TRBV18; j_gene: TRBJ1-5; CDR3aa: ASSPGQGIGSNQPQH
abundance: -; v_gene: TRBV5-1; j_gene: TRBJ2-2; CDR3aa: ASSLATGRTTGELF
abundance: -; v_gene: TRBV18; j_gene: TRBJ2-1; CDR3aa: ASSPPGQGAEQF
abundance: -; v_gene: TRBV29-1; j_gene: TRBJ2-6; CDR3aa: SVEATGVPGANVLT
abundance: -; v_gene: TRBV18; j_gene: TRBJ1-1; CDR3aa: ASSRGSAEAF
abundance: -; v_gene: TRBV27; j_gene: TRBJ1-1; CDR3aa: ASSLSGPEVTEAF
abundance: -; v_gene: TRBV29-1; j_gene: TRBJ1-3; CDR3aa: SVEEQGGGNTIY
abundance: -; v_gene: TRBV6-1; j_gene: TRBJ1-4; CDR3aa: ASSSGLGHEKLF
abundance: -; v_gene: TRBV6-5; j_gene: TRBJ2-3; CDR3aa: ASSVLAGVSDTQY
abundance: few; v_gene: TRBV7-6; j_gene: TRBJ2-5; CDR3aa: ASSLEGAAAQETQY
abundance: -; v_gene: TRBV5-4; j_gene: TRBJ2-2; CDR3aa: ASSLGSNTGELF
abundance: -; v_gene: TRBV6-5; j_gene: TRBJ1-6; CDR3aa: ASSSGTANSPLH
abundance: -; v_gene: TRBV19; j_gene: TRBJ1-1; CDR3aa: ASSIVGTANTEAF
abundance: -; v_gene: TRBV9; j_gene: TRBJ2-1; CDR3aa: ASSSTSGEYNEQF
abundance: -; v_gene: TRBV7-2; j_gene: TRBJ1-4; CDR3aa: ASSLYKGNEKLF
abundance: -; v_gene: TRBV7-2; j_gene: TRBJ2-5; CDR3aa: ASSLRRLSETQY
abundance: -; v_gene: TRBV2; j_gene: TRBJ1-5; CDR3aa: ASREEGLGNQPQH
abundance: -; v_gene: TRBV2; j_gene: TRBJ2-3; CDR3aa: ARRLRPSTDTQY
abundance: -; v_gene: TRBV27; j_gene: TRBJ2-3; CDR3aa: ASSLSFGLTDTQY
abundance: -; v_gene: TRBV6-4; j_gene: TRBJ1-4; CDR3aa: ASSENWRNEKLF
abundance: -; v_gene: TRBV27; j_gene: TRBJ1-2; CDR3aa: ASSPQGFYGYT
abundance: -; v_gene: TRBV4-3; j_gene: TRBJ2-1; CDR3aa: ASSHLGSSGRSYNEQF
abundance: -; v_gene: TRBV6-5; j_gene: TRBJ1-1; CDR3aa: ASSYSNKNTEAF
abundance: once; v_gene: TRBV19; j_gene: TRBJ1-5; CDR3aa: ATGPQPQH
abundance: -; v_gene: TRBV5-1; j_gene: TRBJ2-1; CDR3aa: ASRPSGQLGNEQF
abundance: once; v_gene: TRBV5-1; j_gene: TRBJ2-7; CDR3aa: ASSLGGSVYSYEQY
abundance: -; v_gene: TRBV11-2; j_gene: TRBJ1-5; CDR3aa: ASRQGSGPQH
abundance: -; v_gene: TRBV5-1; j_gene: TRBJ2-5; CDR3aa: ASSLDHPGETQY